The next 29 T cell receptor beta chains were all read from a single sample in a study of beta chain features in type 1 diabetes. Findings of the study overall: In every one of the four CD4+ subsets, TCRB CDR3s were moderately but significantly shorter in Type 1 diabetes patients.

No antigen is known for these receptors. The study reverse transcribed the entire isolated RNA, so it sequenced expressed TCRB transcripts. Measured with immunoSEQ multiplex PCR; TCRdb has only the in-frame clones, and not every one. The sample lists a few hundred thousand clones, roughly an eighth occurring once. Input material: naive CD4+ T cells from blood. The source of these receptors is a woman between 18 and 29 years old with type 1 diabetes.

The rearrangement joins TRBV29-1 to TRBJ2-7; a weak D match, TRBD2 (6 bases). The CDR3 extends over 13 amino acids. V lost 4 bases to trimming and J lost 2 bases, with 12 bases between them. The germline gives CDR1 SQVTM, CDR2 ANQGSEA. The CDR3 sequence is CSVAGRTTYEQYF. DNA for the CDR3: TGCAGCGTTGCGGGCAGGACTACCTACGAGCAGTACTTC.

The sample holds a few counts of this clone. The chain couples TRBV4-1 to TRBJ1-2, with TRBD1 identical over 8 bases. CDR3 length: 16 residues. J gave up 0 bases and V 1 base, and 4 bases lay outside the gene matches. Per the germline V gene, CDR1 is MGHRA and CDR2 is YSYEKL. The CDR3 loop is CASSQGTGRTNYGYTF. The CDR3 DNA reads TGCGCCAGCAGCCAAGGGACAGGGAGAACTAACTATGGCTACACCTTC.

The gene calls are TRBV9 and TRBJ2-2; D might be TRBD2 (6 bases). The germline CDR1 and CDR2 sequences are SGDLS and YYNGEE. Between the trimmed V and J ends, which lost 4 bases and 6 bases, there was a span of 10 bases. The CDR3 extends over 13 amino acids. The CDR3 sequence is CASSSPGAGELFF. In DNA form, the CDR3 reads TGTGCCAGCAGCTCCCCGGGGGCCGGGGAGCTGTTTTTT.

V gene TRBV10-3 combines with J gene TRBJ2-5; 8 bases are shared with TRBD2. The length of the CDR3 is 14 residues. Germline lookup yields CDR1 ENHRY and CDR2 SYGVKD. Trimming removed 6 bases from V and 5 bases from J; junction bases left unmatched: 8. DNA of the CDR3: TGTGCCATCAGCGATACCGGACTAGCCGAGACCCAGTACTTC. Protein product: CAISDTGLAETQYF.

This clone was picked up one time. This rearrangement joins TRBV7-2 to TRBJ2-7; maybe TRBD2 (6 bases). The germline CDR1 and CDR2 sequences are SGHTA and FQGNSA. CDR3 length: 13 amino acids. The V end was cut by 5 bases, the J end by 2 bases, with 10 bases between. DNA of the CDR3: TGTGCCAGCAGCCCGCCGGGGGCCTACGAGCAGTACTTC. Protein sequence: CASSPPGAYEQYF.

This clone showed up just once. The gene calls are TRBV5-1 and TRBJ2-4; tentatively, D is TRBD2 (5 bases). CDR3 length: 15 amino acids. Trimming took off 4 bases at V and 2 bases at J, with 13 bases between the two ends. The V gene's germline CDR1 is SGHRS and CDR2 YFSETQ. This chain's CDR3 is CASSLQADSKNIQYF. DNA of the CDR3: TGCGCCAGCAGCCTCCAGGCGGACTCCAAAAACATTCAGTACTTC.

This clone came up once. The chain employs TRBV9 and TRBJ2-6; D gene ambiguous. This CDR3 has 18 residues. In germline, CDR1 is SGDLS, CDR2 YYNGEE. The V end was cut by 0 bases, the J end by 1 base, with 14 bases between. In nucleotides, the CDR3 is TGTGCCAGCAGCGTAGCTTTGGCTTACGGGTCTGGGGCCAACGTCCTGACTTTC. Its translation: CASSVALAYGSGANVLTF.

This clone was seen a few times. V and J are TRBV4-3 and TRBJ2-1; 9 bases map to TRBD2. The junction had 10 bases not matched to a gene; V was cut back by 0 bases and J by 7 bases. Germline CDR1 reads LGHNA; CDR2 reads YSLEER. The CDR3 totals 17 residues. CDR3 loop: CASSQDIWASGINEQFF. DNA of the CDR3: TGCGCCAGCAGCCAAGATATTTGGGCTAGCGGGATAAATGAGCAGTTCTTC.

This rearrangement joins TRBV6-5 to TRBJ2-5; D is perhaps TRBD1 (5 bases). The germline V gene encodes CDR1 MNHEY and CDR2 SVGAGI. The CDR3 loop spans 13 amino acids. Trimming left V 6 bases short and J 5 bases short, with 13 bases between. Here the CDR3 reads CASRRTIHETQYF. CDR3 DNA sequence: TGTGCCAGCAGGCGGACAATCCATGAGACCCAGTACTTC.

V gene TRBV28 combines with J gene TRBJ1-5; D possibly corresponds to TRBD1 (5 bases). The CDR3 runs to 15 residues. Germline assignment: CDR1 MDHEN and CDR2 SYDVKM. V lost 6 bases to trimming and J lost 0 bases, with 12 bases between them. Here the CDR3 DNA reads TGTGCCAGCAGCTCAGGGTGGGATAGCAATCAGCCCCAGCATTTT. The encoded protein is CASSSGWDSNQPQHF.

The V call is TRBV5-1, the J call TRBJ2-7; 9 positions agree with TRBD1. This CDR3 has 13 residues. CDR1 is SGHRS, CDR2 YFSETQ, per germline. J lost 6 bases, V lost 2 bases, and 3 bases had no gene match. The CDR3 sequence: CASSFTGGLEQYF. The CDR3 DNA reads as TGCGCCAGCAGCTTTACAGGGGGCCTCGAGCAGTACTTC.

The J gene is TRBJ2-7, the V gene TRBV19; D perhaps matches TRBD2 (5 bases). Germline CDR1 LNHDA, CDR2 SQIVND (reference sequence). V shed 6 bases and J shed 4 bases, with 13 bases lying between them. The CDR3 sequence is 13 residues long. CDR3 DNA: TGTGCCAGTAGCGACGGGATCCCTTACGAGCAGTACTTC. Translated: CASSDGIPYEQYF.

This chain connects TRBV23-1 to TRBJ2-2; weak D call: TRBD2 (7 bases). TRBV23-1 is given ORF status, its function remaining uncertain. Trimming removed 6 bases from V and 5 bases from J, with 16 bases in between. The length of the CDR3 is 15 residues. The CDR3 reads CASRMGGTTTGELFF. The CDR3 nucleotides read TGCGCCAGCAGGATGGGGGGGACAACAACCGGGGAGCTGTTTTTT.

This chain uses TRBV13 with TRBJ2-3; no reliable D call. The CDR3 spans 15 residues. Per germline, CDR1 PRHDT and CDR2 FYEKMQ (reference sequence). V shed 2 bases and J shed 0 bases, with 9 bases lying between them. Here the CDR3 reads CASSLPYSSTDTQYF. CDR3 DNA sequence: TGTGCCAGCAGCTTACCTTATTCTAGCACAGATACGCAGTATTTT.

The J gene is TRBJ2-7, the V gene TRBV11-2; 8 bases agree with TRBD1. The trim removed 5 bases at V and 2 bases at J, leaving 5 bases unmatched. The germline CDR1 and CDR2 sequences are SGHAT and FQNNGV. CDR3 size: 14 residues. CDR3 DNA: TGTGCCAGCAGCCTGACGGACAGGGCCTACGAGCAGTACTTC. As protein: CASSLTDRAYEQYF.

This clone was seen only a few times. The V and J genes are TRBV7-9 and TRBJ2-6; perhaps TRBD1 as D (5 bases). This CDR3 is 14 amino acids long. With 2 bases removed from V and 6 bases from J, the gap between germline ends came to 8 bases. In germline, CDR1 is SEHNR, CDR2 FQNEAQ (reference sequence). In DNA, the CDR3 is TGTGCCAGCAGCTTACCTGGACAGGCCAACGTCCTGACTTTC. Translation gives CASSLPGQANVLTF.

The chain recombines TRBV7-2 with TRBJ1-2, with D maybe TRBD1 (5 bases). Germline V lookup: CDR1 SGHTA, CDR2 FQGNSA. V lost 4 bases to trimming and J lost 6 bases, with 18 bases between them. The CDR3 consists of 15 residues. The CDR3 coding sequence is TGTGCCAGCAGCTATGGAACAGGATCCTCCCATGGCTACACCTTC. This sequence encodes CASSYGTGSSHGYTF.

This chain links TRBV28 with TRBJ1-2; D uncertain. CDR1 is MDHEN and CDR2 is SYDVKM in the germline V gene. This CDR3 has 11 residues. V was pared by 11 bases and J by 1 base, with 8 bases between. The CDR3 region has the DNA TGTGCCGCGGGAAATAACTATGGCTACACCTTC. The encoded protein is CAAGNNYGYTF.

In nucleotides, the CDR3 is TGCGCCAGCAGCCAAGAGCCGGTCAGCGGGAGAAGGAATGAGCAGTTCTTC. Translating it yields CASSQEPVSGRRNEQFF. The V call is TRBV4-1, the J call TRBJ2-1, with 8 bases that match TRBD2. From germline, CDR1 is MGHRA and CDR2 YSYEKL. The length of the CDR3 is 17 residues. Trimming removed 0 bases from V and 7 bases from J; junction bases left unmatched: 11.

The rearrangement joins TRBV6-5 to TRBJ2-7; 7 bases fit TRBD1. CDR1 is MNHEY and CDR2 is SVGAGI in the germline V gene. The CDR3 consists of 14 residues. J lost 0 bases, V lost 8 bases, and 7 bases had no gene match. The DNA for the CDR3 is TGTGCCAGCCGACAGGGCATGGCCTCCTACGAGCAGTACTTC. Its translation: CASRQGMASYEQYF.

This clone has a handful of counts. The chain joins TRBV16 to TRBJ1-5; D is perhaps TRBD1 (6 bases). From germline, CDR1 is KGHSY and CDR2 FQNENV. V lost 6 bases to trimming and J lost 4 bases, with 13 bases between them. This CDR3 has 14 residues. The CDR3 DNA is TGTGCCAGCAGACAGGGTTGGGGTAATCAGCCCCAGCATTTT. Translating gives CASRQGWGNQPQHF.

This clone was observed a handful of times. J is TRBJ2-5 and V is TRBV29-1; 9 nucleotides line up with TRBD1. CDR1 and CDR2 (germline): SQVTM, ANQGSEA. V shed 2 bases, J shed 3 bases, and the junction held 7 bases outside the gene matches. The length of the CDR3 is 15 residues. The DNA of the CDR3 is TGCAGCGTTGAAATTGCACAGGGGGCAAAAGAGACCCAGTACTTC. This gives the protein CSVEIAQGAKETQYF.

Only a few counts were recorded for this clone. CDR3 loop: CASSPPRSSVYEQYF. CDR3 nucleotide sequence: TGTGCCAGCAGCCCCCCCCGGTCCTCGGTCTACGAGCAGTACTTC. The chain links TRBV28 to TRBJ2-7; D call uncertain. The V and J ends lost 6 bases and 3 bases respectively, with 18 bases between them. The CDR3 length is 15 residues. In germline, CDR1 is MDHEN, CDR2 SYDVKM.

This clone was counted only a few times. The CDR3 DNA is TGTGCCAGCAGCTTGTTCAGGGGAACGAACACCGGGGAGCTGTTTTTT. Translating gives CASSLFRGTNTGELFF. The chain combines TRBV11-2 with TRBJ2-2, with D possibly TRBD1 on 6 matching bases. In germline, CDR1 is SGHAT, CDR2 FQNNGV. The CDR3 is 16 residues long. Trimming left V 3 bases short and J 0 bases short, with 11 bases between.

This clone was recorded a few times. The chain has TRBV7-2 and TRBJ1-1; TRBD1 is a possible D gene (5 bases). Germline V CDR1 and CDR2: SGHTA, FQGNSA. V dropped 5 bases and J dropped 4 bases, with 14 bases sitting between them. This CDR3 comprises 14 residues. The CDR3 is CASSPQTGGTEAFF. CDR3 sequence (DNA): TGTGCCAGCAGCCCACAGACGGGGGGCACTGAAGCTTTCTTT.

The chain joins TRBV6-5 to TRBJ2-1; TRBD2 matches at 11 bases. Germline V lookup: CDR1 MNHEY, CDR2 SVGAGI. The CDR3 has 14 residues. Trimming took 5 bases from V and 6 from J; bases not matched to a gene: 3. This CDR3 is CASSQTSGVNEQFF. CDR3 nucleotide sequence: TGTGCCAGCAGTCAGACTAGCGGGGTCAATGAGCAGTTCTTC.

The chain uses TRBV29-1 and TRBJ2-6; TRBD1 matches 11 bases. The CDR3 is made up of 17 amino acids. With 3 bases clipped from V and 4 bases from J, the junction kept 8 bases outside the gene matches. CDR1 is SQVTM, CDR2 ANQGSEA, per germline. CDR3 sequence reads: CSVDIGQGAGGANVLTF. As DNA, the CDR3 is TGCAGCGTTGACATCGGACAGGGGGCGGGAGGGGCCAACGTCCTGACTTTC.

The sample holds a few counts of this clone. The chain combines TRBV15 with TRBJ1-1, with no clear D. Trimming took off 0 bases at V and 4 bases at J, with 9 bases between the two ends. Germline V gives CDR1 LNHNV, CDR2 YYDKDF (reference sequence). This CDR3 is built from 14 residues. CDR3 bases: TGTGCCACCAGCAGAGATCTCAGTTTCACTGAAGCTTTCTTT. This gives the protein CATSRDLSFTEAFF. The full variable domain, completed using reference TRBV15 and TRBJ1-1, is DAMVIQNPRYQVTQFGKPVTLSCSQTLNHNVMYWYQQKSSQAPKLLFHYYDKDFNNEADTPDNFQSRRPNTSFCFLDIRSPGLGDTAMYLCATSRDLSFTEAFFGQGTRLTVV.

The chain combines TRBV4-3 with TRBJ1-1; D unclear. This CDR3 contains 13 residues. Germline assignment: CDR1 LGHNA and CDR2 YSLEER. V was clipped by 3 bases and J by 1 base, with 6 bases between them. The CDR3 protein is CASSHTGNTEAFF. The CDR3 coding sequence is TGCGCCAGCAGCCATACCGGGAACACTGAAGCTTTCTTT.